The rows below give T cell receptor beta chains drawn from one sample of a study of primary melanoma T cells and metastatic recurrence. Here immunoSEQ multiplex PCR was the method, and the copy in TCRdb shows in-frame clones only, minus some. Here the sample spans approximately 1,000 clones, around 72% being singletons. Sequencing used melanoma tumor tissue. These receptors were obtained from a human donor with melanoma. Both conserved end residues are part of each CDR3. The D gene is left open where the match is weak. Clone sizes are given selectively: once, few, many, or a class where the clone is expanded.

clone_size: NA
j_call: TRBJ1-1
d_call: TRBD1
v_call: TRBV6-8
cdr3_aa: CASNDRASAEAFF
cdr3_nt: TGTGCCAGCAATGACAGGGCCAGCGCTGAAGCTTTCTTT

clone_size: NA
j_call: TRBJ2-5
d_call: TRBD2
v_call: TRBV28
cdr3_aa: CASSTLAGGFETQYF
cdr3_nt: TGTGCCAGCAGTACACTAGCGGGGGGGTTTGAGACCCAGTACTTC

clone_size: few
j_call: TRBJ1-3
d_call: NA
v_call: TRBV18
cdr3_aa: CASSPRPDFSGNTIYF
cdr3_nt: TGTGCCAGCTCACCACGCCCGGATTTCTCTGGAAACACCATATATTTT

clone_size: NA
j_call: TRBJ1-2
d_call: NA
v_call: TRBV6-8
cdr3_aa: CASSPVGAVGGYTF
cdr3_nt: TGTGCCAGCAGTCCGGTGGGGGCGGTCGGTGGCTACACCTTC

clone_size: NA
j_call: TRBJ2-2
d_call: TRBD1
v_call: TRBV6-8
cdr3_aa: CAISSGQGPTPLTGELFF
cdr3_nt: TGTGCCATCAGTTCCGGACAGGGACCTACCCCCCTCACCGGGGAGCTGTTTTTT

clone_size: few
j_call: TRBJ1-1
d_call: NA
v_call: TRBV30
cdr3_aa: CAWGRGWAEAFF
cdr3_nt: TGTGCCTGGGGACGGGGCTGGGCTGAAGCTTTCTTT

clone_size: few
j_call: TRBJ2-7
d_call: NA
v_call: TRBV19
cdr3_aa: CASSSRLGNEQYF
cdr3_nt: TGTGCCAGTAGTTCCCGTCTAGGGAACGAGCAGTACTTC

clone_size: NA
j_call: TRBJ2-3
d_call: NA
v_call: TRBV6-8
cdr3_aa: CASRSRVGTDTQYF
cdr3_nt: TGTGCCAGCCGTAGTAGGGTTGGCACAGATACGCAGTATTTT

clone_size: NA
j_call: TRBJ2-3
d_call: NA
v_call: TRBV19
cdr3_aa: CATSDRTDTQYF
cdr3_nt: TGTGCCACGTCTGACAGGACAGATACGCAGTATTTT

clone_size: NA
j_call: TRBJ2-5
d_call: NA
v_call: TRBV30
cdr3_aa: CAWSVGGETQYF
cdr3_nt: TGTGCCTGGAGTGTAGGGGGAGAGACCCAGTACTTC

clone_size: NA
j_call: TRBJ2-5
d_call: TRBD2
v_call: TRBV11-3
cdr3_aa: CASSTSGLAGETQYF
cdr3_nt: TGTGCCAGCAGCACCTCAGGACTAGCTGGTGAGACCCAGTACTTC

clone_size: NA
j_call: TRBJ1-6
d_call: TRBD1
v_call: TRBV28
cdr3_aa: CASSFPPGTALSSYNSPLHF
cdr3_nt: TGTGCCAGCAGTTTCCCCCCTGGGACAGCGCTTAGCTCCTATAATTCACCCCTCCACTTT

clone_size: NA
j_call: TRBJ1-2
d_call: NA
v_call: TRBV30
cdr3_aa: CAWGTQRGGGNYGYTF
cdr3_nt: TGTGCCTGGGGAACCCAAAGGGGAGGGGGTAACTATGGCTACACCTTC

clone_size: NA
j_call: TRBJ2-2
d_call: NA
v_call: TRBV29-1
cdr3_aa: CSVEGPNTGELFF
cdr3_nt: TGCAGCGTTGAAGGACCGAACACCGGGGAGCTGTTTTTT

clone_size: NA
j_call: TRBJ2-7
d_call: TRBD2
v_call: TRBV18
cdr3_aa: CASSPSGGRLEQYF
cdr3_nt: TGTGCCAGCTCACCAAGCGGCGGGAGGCTCGAGCAGTACTTC

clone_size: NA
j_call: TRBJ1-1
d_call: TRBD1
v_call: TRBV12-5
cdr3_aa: CASVVLDRGGGTEAFF
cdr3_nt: TGTGCCAGCGTGGTGCTTGACAGGGGAGGGGGCACTGAAGCTTTCTTT

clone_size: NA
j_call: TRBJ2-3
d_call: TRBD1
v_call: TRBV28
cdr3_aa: CASSSLDRGLTDTQYF
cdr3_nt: TGTGCCAGCAGTTCCTTGGACAGGGGGCTCACAGATACGCAGTATTTT

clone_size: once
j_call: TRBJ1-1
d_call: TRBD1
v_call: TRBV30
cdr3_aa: CAWNAGQANIEAFF
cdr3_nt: TGTGCCTGGAATGCTGGACAGGCCAATATTGAAGCTTTCTTT

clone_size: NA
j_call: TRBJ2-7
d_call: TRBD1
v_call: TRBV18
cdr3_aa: CASSQGRDRDTYEQYF
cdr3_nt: TGTGCCAGCTCTCAGGGGCGGGACAGGGACACTTACGAGCAGTACTTC

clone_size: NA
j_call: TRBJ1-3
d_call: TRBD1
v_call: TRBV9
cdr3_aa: CASSPDRASGNTIYF
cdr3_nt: TGTGCCAGCAGCCCGGACAGGGCCTCTGGAAACACCATATATTTT

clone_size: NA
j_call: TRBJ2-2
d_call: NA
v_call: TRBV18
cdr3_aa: CASSPPEVIGELFF
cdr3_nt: TGTGCCAGCTCACCACCGGAGGTCATCGGGGAGCTGTTTTTT

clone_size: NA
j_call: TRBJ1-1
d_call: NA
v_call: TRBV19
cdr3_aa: CASSFTRTEAFF
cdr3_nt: TGTGCCAGTAGTTTCACCCGCACTGAAGCTTTCTTT

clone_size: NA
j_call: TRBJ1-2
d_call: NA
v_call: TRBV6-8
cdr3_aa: CASRLANYGYTF
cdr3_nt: TGTGCCAGCAGATTAGCTAACTATGGCTACACCTTC